This note documents a single TCR beta chain sequence. Its antigen is currently unknown. This sample was included in a study of T cell repertoires in cytomegalovirus infection. Overall study findings and caveats: Predominance within the ex vivo response was attributable to HLA-C-restricted CMV-specific TCR beta clonotypes.

TCRdb reprocessed the reads with MiXCR, giving one entry per CDR3 protein. The sample contains roughly 990,000 distinct CDR3 sequences, around 30% of which appear only once. CDR3 length: 17 residues. Trimming took 5 bases from V and 0 from J; bases not matched to a gene: 11. Germline-derived CDR1 and CDR2 are MNHEY and SMNVEV (reference sequence). The clonotype comes from a human donor in good health (CMV status not recorded). Some clones in this sample may be carry-over from other donors' samples. Sequencing was performed on cultured CD8+ T cells from PBMCs, taken from culture after CMV antigen stimulation. The chain links TRBV27 to TRBJ2-7; 9 positions match TRBD1. CDR3 sequence: CASSPTGTGLVSYEQYV. Here the CDR3 DNA reads TGTGCCAGCAGTCCAACCGGGACAGGGCTTGTCTCCTACGAGCAGTACGTC.